This TCR beta chain was recorded in a study of graft-versus-host responses after intestinal transplantation. Study as a whole: All recipients were given anti-thymocyte globulin induction, and tacrolimus and steroids were then administered for three to four years.

Time point: postoperative day 105 after intestinal transplantation (dayNNNN = postoperative day). CDR1 and CDR2 from the germline V gene are SGHTA and FQGNSA. Trimming pared 0 bases from V and 2 bases from J, leaving 8 bases between. The CDR3 covers 16 residues. Whole-study findings and limits: Maximum circulating GvH clone levels tracked with early post-transplant HvG decreases. GvH clonotypes were identified within recipient marrow, with a subset emerging first in ileum or blood. Where graft-donor T cell macrochimerism was present, patients had high graft-versus-host to host-versus-graft clonal ratios in allografts.

Assay used: immunoSEQ multiplex PCR; TCRdb lists only in-frame clones, some missing. The sample carries about 12,000 clones, approximately 90% recorded once. For this clone: Its antigen remains unidentified.

The sequences come from PBMCs, collected 105 days after intestinal transplantation. The chain recombines TRBV7-2 with TRBJ1-6; tentative D call: TRBD1 (5 bases). This clonotype was obtained from a human patient who received an intestinal transplant, so some T cells may come from the graft donor. This CDR3 is CASSLAGGAYNSPLHF. In DNA form, the CDR3 reads TGTGCCAGCAGCTTAGCGGGGGGGGCCTATAATTCACCCCTCCACTTT.